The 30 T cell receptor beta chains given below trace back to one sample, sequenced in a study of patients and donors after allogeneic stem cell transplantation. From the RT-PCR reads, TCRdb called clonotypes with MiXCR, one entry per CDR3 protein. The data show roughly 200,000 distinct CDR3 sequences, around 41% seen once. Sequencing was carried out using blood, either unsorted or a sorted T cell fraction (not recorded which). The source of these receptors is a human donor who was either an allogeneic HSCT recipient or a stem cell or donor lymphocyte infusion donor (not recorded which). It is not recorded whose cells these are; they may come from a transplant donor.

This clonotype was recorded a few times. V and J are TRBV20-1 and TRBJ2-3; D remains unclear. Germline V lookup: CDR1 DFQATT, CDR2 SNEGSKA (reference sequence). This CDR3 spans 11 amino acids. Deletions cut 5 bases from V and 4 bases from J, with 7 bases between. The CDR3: CSALGADTQYF. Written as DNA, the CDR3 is TGCAGTGCTCTTGGCGCAGATACGCAGTATTTT.

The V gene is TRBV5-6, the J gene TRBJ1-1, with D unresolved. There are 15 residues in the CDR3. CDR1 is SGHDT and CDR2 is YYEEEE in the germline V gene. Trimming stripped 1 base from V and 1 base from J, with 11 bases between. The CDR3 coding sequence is TGTGCCAGCAGCTTGATTGGGGATCAGAACACTGAAGCTTTCTTT. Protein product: CASSLIGDQNTEAFF.

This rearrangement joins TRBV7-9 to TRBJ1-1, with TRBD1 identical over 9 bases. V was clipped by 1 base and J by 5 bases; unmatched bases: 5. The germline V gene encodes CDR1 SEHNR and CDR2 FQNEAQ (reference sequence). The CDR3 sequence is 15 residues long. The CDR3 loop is CASSLGDRADTEAFF. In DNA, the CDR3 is TGTGCCAGCAGCTTAGGGGACAGGGCGGATACTGAAGCTTTCTTT.

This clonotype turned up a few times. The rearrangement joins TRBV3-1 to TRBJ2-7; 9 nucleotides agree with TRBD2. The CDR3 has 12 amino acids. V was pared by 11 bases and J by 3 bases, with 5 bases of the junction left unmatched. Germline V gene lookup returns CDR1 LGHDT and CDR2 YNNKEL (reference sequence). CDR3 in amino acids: CAAGGSRYEQYF. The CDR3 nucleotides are TGTGCCGCGGGAGGGAGCCGCTACGAGCAGTACTTC.

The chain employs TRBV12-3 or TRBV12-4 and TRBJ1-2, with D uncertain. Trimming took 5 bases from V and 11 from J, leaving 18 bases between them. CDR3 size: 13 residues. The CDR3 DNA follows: TGTGCCAGCAGTCCCGGAGGCCCACGGGCATACACCTTC. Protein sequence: CASSPGGPRAYTF.

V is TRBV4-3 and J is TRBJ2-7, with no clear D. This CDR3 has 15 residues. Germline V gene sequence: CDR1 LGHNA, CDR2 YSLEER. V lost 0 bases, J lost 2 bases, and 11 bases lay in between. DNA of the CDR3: TGCGCCAGCAGCCAAGATTTGAAAGGACCCTACGAGCAGTACTTC. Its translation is CASSQDLKGPYEQYF.

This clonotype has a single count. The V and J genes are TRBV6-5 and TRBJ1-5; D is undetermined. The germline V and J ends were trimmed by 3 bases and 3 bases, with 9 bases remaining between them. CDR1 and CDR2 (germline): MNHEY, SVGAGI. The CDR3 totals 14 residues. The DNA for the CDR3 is TGTGCCAGCAGTTATGCGGGCTTCAATCAGCCCCAGCATTTT. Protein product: CASSYAGFNQPQHF.

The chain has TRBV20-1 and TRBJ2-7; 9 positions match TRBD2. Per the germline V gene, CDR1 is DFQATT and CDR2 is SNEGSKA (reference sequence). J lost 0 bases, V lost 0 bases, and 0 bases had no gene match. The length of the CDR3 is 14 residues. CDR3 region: CSARDSGSSYEQYF. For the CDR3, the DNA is TGCAGTGCTAGAGATAGCGGGAGCTCCTACGAGCAGTACTTC.

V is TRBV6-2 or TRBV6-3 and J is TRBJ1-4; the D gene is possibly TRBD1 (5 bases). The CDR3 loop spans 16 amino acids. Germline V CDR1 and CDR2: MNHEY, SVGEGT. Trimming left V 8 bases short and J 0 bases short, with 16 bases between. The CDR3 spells CASRFGTFTTNEKLFF. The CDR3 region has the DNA TGTGCCAGCCGTTTTGGGACTTTTACAACTAATGAAAAACTGTTTTTT.

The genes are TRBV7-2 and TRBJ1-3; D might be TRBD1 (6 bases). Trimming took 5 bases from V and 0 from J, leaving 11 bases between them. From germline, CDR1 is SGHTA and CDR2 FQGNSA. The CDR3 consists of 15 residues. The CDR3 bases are TGTGCCAGCAGCCCCCAGGGGACCTCTGGAAACACCATATATTTT. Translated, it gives CASSPQGTSGNTIYF.

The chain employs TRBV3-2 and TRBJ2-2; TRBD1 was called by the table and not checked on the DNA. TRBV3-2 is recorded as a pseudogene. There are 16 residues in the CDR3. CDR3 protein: CASSQDRSWAAGELFF. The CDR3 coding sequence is TGTGCCAGCAGCCAAGATCGATCCTGGGCGGCCGGGGAGCTGTTTTTT.

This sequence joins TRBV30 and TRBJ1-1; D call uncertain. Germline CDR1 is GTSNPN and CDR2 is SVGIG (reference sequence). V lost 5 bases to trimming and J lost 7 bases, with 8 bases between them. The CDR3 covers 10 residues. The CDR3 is CAWELLEAFF. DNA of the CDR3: TGTGCCTGGGAGCTCCTTGAAGCTTTCTTT.

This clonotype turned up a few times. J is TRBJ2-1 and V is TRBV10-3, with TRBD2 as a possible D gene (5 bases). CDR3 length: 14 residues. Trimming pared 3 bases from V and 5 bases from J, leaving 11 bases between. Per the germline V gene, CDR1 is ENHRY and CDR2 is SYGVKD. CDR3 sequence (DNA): TGTGCCATCAGTGACTTCGACTACAACAATGAGCAGTTCTTC. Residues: CAISDFDYNNEQFF.

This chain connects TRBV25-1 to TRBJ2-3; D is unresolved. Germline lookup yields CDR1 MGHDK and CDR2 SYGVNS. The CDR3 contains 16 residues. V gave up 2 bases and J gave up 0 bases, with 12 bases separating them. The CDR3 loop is CASSEAGLLSTDTQYF. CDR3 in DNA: TGTGCCAGCAGTGAAGCAGGCCTGCTTAGCACAGATACGCAGTATTTT.

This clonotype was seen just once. In DNA form, the CDR3 reads TGTGGCACCGGACCAGCAACCGATGAGCAGTTCTTC. Translation gives CGTGPATDEQFF. The chain couples TRBV27 to TRBJ2-1; D remains ambiguous. The CDR3 consists of 12 residues. Germline V CDR1 and CDR2: MNHEY, SMNVEV (reference sequence).

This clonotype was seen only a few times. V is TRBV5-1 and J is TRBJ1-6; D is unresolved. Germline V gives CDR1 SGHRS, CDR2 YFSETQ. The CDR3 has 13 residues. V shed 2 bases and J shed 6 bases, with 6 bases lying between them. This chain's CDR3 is CASSFGRNSPLHF. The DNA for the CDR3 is TGCGCCAGCAGCTTCGGACGTAATTCACCCCTCCACTTT.

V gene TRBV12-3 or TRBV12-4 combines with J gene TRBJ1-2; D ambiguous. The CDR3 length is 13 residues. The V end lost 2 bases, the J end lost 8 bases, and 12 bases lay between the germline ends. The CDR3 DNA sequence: TGTGCCAGCAGTTTAAAGGCAGACTCGGGCTACACCTTC. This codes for CASSLKADSGYTF.

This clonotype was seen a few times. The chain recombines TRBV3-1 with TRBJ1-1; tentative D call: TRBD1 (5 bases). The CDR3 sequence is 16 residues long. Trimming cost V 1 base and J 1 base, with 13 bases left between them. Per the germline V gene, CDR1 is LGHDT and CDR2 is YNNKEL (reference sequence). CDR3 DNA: TGTGCCAGCAGCCAAGTGGGGGGGGAAGGGAACACTGAAGCTTTCTTT. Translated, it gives CASSQVGGEGNTEAFF.

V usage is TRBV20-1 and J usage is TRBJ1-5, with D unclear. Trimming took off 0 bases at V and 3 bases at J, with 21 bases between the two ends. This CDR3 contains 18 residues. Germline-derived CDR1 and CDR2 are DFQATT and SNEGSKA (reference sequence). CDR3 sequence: CSARDLRAVVLHNQPQHF. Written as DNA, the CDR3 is TGCAGTGCTAGAGATCTAAGGGCCGTCGTGCTTCACAATCAGCCCCAGCATTTT.

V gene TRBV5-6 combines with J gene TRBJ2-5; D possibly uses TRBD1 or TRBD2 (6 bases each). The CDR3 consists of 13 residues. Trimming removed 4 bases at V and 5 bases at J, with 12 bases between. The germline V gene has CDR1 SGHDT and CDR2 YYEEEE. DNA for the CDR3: TGTGCCAGCAGCCCCCAGGGGAGGGAGACCCAGTACTTC. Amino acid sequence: CASSPQGRETQYF.

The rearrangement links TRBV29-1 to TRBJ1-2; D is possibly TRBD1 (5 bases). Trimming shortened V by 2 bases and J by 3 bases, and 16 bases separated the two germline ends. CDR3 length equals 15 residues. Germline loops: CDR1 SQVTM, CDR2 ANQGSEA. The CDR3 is CSVETGAEEDYGYTF. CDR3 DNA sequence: TGCAGCGTTGAAACTGGGGCCGAGGAGGACTATGGCTACACCTTC.

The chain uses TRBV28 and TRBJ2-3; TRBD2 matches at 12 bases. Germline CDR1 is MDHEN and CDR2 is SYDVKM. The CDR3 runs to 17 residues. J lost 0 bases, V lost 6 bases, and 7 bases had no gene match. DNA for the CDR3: TGTGCCAGCAGCCCAAGACTAGCGGGAGTCAGCACAGATACGCAGTATTTT. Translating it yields CASSPRLAGVSTDTQYF.

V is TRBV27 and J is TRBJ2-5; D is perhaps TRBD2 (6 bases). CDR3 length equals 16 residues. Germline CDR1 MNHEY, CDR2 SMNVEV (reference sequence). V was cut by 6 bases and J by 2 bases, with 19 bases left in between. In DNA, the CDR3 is TGTGCCAGCAGCCCCAAAATGGGACTTGGGCAAGAGACCCAGTACTTC. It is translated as CASSPKMGLGQETQYF.

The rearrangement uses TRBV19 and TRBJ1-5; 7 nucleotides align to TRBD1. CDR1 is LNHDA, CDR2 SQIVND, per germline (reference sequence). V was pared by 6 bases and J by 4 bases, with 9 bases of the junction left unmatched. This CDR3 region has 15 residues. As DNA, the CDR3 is TGTGCCAGTAGATATTCGGGACAGATTAATCAGCCCCAGCATTTT. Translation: CASRYSGQINQPQHF.

CDR3: CASSAGRAGNEQFF. The DNA for the CDR3 is TGTGCCAGCTCGGCAGGGAGGGCCGGGAATGAGCAGTTCTTC. J is TRBJ2-1 and V is TRBV6-5; 7 nucleotides line up with TRBD2. The CDR3 covers 14 residues. V shed 8 bases, J shed 7 bases, and the junction held 11 bases outside the gene matches. CDR1 and CDR2 from the germline V gene are MNHEY and SVGAGI.

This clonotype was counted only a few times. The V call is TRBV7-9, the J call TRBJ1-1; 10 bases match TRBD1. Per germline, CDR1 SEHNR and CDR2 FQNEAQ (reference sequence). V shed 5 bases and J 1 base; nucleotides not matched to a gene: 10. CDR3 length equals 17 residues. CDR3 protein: CASSLDRGHGGNTEAFF. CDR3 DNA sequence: TGTGCCAGCAGCCTTGACAGGGGGCACGGGGGGAACACTGAAGCTTTCTTT.

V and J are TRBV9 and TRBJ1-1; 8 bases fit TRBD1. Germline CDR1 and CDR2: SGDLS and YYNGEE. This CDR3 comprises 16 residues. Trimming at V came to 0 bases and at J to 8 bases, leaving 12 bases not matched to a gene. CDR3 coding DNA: TGTGCCAGCAGCGTAGGCCCGGACAGGGCTAGAGCCGAAGCTTTCTTT. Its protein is CASSVGPDRARAEAFF. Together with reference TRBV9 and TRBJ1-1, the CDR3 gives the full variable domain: DSGVTQTPKHLITATGQRVTLRCSPRSGDLSVYWYQQSLDQGLQFLIQYYNGEERAKGNILERFSAQQFPDLHSELNLSSLELGDSALYFCASSVGPDRARAEAFFGQGTRLTVV.

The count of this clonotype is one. This CDR3 reads CASSLPGWQETQYF. Here the CDR3 DNA reads TGTGCCAGCAGCCTCCCGGGTTGGCAAGAGACCCAGTACTTC. V usage is TRBV3-1 and J usage is TRBJ2-5; D is uncertain. There are 14 residues in the CDR3. V shed 4 bases and J shed 2 bases, with 11 bases lying between them. Germline lookup yields CDR1 LGHDT and CDR2 YNNKEL (reference sequence).

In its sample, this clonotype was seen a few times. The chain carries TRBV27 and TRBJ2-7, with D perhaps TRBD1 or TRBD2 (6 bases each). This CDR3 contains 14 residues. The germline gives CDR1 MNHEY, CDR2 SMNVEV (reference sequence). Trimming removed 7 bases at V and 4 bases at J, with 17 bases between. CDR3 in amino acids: CASIQMGGTYEQYF. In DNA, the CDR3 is TGTGCCAGCATCCAGATGGGCGGGACATACGAGCAGTACTTC.

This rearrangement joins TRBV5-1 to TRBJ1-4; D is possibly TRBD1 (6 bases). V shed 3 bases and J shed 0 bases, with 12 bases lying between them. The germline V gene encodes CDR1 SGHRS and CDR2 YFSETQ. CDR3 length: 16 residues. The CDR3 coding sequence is TGCGCCAGCAGCTACTACTCAGGGGCAACTAATGAAAAACTGTTTTTT. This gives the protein CASSYYSGATNEKLFF.